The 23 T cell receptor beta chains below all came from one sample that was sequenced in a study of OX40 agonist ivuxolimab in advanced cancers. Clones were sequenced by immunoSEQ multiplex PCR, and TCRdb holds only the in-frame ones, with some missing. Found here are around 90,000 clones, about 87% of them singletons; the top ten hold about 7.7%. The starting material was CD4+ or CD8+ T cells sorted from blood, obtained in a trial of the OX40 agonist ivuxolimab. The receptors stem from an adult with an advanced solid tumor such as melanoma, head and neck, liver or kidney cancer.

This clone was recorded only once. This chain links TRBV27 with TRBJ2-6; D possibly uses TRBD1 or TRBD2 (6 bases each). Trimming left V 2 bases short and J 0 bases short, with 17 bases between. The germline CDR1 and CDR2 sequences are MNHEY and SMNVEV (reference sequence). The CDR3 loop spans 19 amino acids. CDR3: CASSLHLGRDNSGANVLTF. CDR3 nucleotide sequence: TGTGCCAGCAGTTTACATCTAGGGCGGGACAACTCTGGGGCCAACGTCCTGACTTTC.

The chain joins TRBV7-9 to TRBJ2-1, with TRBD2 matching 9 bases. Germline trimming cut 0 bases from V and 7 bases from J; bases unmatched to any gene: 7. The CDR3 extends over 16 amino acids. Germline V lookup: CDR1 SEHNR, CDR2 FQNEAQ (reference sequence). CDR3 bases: TGTGCCAGCAGCTTAGCTGGCGGGAGGGTTTGGAATGAGCAGTTCTTC. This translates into CASSLAGGRVWNEQFF.

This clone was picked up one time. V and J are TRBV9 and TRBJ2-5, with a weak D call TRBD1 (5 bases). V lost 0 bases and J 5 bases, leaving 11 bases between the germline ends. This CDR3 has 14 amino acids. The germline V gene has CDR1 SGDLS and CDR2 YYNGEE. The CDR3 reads CASSVDQGWETQYF. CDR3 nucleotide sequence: TGTGCCAGCAGCGTAGACCAGGGTTGGGAGACCCAGTACTTC.

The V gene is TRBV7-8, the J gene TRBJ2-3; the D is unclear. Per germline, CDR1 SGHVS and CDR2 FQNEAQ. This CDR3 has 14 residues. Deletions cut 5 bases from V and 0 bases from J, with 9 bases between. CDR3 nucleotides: TGTGCCAGCAGCCCTCGGTGGAGCACAGATACGCAGTATTTT. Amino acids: CASSPRWSTDTQYF.

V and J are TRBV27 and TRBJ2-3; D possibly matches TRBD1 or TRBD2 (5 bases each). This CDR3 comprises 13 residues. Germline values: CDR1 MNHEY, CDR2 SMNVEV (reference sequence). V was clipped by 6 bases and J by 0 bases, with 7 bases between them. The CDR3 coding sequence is TGTGCCAGCAGCAGGGACAGCACAGATACGCAGTATTTT. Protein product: CASSRDSTDTQYF.

The CDR3 loop reads CASSLDPPAGGTDTQYF. The CDR3 bases are TGCGCCAGCAGCCTCGACCCCCCAGCGGGAGGAACAGATACGCAGTATTTT. The chain combines TRBV5-1 with TRBJ2-3; 9 nucleotides match TRBD2. Germline V gene sequence: CDR1 SGHRS, CDR2 YFSETQ. The trim removed 4 bases at V and 3 bases at J, leaving 12 bases unmatched. CDR3 length equals 17 residues.

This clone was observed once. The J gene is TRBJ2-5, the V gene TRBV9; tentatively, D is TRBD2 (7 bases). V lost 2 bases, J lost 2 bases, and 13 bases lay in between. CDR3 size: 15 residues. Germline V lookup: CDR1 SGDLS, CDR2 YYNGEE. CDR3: CASSVQGRGQETQYF. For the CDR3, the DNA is TGTGCCAGCAGCGTGCAGGGGAGGGGTCAAGAGACCCAGTACTTC.

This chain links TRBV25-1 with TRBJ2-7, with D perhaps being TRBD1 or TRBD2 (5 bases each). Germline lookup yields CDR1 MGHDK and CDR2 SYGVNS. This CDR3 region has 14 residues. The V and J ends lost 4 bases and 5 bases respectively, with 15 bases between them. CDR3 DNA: TGTGCCAGCAGTGGAAGGGACGGTCATAACGAGCAGTACTTC. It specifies CASSGRDGHNEQYF.

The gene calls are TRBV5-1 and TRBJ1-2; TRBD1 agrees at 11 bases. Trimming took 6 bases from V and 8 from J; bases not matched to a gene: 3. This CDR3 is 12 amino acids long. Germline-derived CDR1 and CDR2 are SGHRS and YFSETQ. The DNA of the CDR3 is TGCGCCAGCACAGGACAGGGGGCGGGCTACACCTTC. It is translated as CASTGQGAGYTF.

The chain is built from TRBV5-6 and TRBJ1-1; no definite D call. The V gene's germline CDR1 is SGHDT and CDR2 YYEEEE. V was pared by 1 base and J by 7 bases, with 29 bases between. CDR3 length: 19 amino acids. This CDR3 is CASSLYPLDLSRRSFEAFF. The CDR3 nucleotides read TGTGCCAGCAGCTTGTATCCCCTGGATCTCTCCCGTAGGTCGTTTGAAGCTTTCTTT.

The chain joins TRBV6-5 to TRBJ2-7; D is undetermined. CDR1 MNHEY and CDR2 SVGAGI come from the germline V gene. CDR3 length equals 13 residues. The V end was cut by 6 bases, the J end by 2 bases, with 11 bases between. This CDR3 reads CASSYSGAYEQYF. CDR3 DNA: TGTGCCAGCAGCTACAGTGGCGCCTACGAGCAGTACTTC.

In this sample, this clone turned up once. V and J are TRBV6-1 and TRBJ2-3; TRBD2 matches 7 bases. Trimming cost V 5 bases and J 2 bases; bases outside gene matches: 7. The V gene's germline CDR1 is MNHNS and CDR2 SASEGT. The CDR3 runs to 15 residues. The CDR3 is CASSSGTTFTDTQYF. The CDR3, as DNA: TGTGCCAGCAGTTCCGGGACTACCTTCACAGATACGCAGTATTTT.

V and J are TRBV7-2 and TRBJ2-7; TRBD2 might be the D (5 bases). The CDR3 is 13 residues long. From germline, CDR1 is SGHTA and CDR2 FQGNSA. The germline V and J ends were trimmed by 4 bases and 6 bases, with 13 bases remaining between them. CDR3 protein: CASSSYLAIEQYF. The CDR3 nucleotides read TGTGCCAGCAGCTCTTATTTAGCGATCGAGCAGTACTTC. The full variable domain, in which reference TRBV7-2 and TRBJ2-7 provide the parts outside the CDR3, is GAGVSQSPSNKVTEKGKDVELRCDPISGHTALYWYRQSLGQGLEFLIYFQGNSAPDKSGLPSDRFSAERTGGSVSTLTIQRTQQEDSAVYLCASSSYLAIEQYFGPGTRLTVT.

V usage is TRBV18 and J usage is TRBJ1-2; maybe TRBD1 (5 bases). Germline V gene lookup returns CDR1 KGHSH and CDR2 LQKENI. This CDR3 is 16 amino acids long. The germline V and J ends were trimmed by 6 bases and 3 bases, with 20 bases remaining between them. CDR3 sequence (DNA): TGTGCCAGCTCGCAAACGGGGGTGAGATTAGACTATGGCTACACCTTC. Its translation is CASSQTGVRLDYGYTF.

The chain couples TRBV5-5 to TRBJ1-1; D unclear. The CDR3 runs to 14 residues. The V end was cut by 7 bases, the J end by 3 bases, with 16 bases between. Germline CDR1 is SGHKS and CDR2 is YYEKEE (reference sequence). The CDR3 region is CASRQLGFYTEAFF. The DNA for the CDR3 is TGTGCCAGCCGCCAACTCGGTTTTTACACTGAAGCTTTCTTT.

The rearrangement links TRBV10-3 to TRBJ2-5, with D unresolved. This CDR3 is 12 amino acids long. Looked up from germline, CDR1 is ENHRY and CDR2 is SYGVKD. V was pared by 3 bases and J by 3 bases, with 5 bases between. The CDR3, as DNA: TGTGCCATCAGTGACTCGGAAGAGACCCAGTACTTC. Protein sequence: CAISDSEETQYF.

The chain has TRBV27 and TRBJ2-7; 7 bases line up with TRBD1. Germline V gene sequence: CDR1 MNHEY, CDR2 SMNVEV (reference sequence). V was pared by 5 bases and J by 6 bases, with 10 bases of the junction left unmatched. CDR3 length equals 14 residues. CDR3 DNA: TGTGCCAGCAGTCGGACAGGATTGTATAGCGAGCAGTACTTC. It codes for CASSRTGLYSEQYF.

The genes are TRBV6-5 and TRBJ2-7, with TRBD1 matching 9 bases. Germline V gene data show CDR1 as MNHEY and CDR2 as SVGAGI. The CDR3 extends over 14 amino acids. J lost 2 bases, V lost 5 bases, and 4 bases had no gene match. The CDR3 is CASSRRDRAYEQYF. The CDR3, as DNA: TGTGCCAGCAGTCGCCGGGACAGGGCCTACGAGCAGTACTTC.

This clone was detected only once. The CDR3, as DNA: TGTGCCAGCACCGAAGGGGGGCGCCGTGGTTATGGCTACACCTTC. This encodes CASTEGGRRGYGYTF. The J gene is TRBJ1-2, the V gene TRBV6-5; the D gene is possibly TRBD1 (6 bases). The CDR3 is 15 residues long. Trimming left V 7 bases short and J 5 bases short, with 20 bases between. Per the germline V gene, CDR1 is MNHEY and CDR2 is SVGAGI.

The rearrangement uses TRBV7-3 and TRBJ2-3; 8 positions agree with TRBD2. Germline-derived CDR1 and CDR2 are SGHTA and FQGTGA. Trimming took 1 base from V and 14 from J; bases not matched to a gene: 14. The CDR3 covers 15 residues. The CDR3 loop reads CASSLNSGTHSFVYF. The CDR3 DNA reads TGTGCCAGCAGCTTAAATAGCGGGACCCACAGTTTCGTGTATTTT.

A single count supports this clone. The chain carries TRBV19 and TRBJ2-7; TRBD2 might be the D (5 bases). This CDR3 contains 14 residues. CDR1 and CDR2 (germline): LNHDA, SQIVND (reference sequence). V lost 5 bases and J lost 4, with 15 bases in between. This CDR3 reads CASSLTPGSYEQYF. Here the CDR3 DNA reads TGTGCCAGTAGTCTCACGCCGGGGTCGTACGAGCAGTACTTC.

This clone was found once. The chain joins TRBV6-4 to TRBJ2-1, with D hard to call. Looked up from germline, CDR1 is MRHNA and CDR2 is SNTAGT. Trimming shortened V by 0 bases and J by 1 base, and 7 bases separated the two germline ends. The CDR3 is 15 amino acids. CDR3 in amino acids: CASSDSPDSYNEQFF. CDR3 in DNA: TGTGCCAGCAGTGACTCACCAGATTCCTACAATGAGCAGTTCTTC.

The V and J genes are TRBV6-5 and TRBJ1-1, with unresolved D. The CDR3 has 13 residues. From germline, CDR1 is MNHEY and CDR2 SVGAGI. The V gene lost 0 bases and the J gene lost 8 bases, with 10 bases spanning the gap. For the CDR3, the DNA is TGTGCCAGCAGTTACTCTCCCAGTTCCGAAGCTTTCTTT. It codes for CASSYSPSSEAFF.